The 17 T cell receptor beta chains given below trace back to one sample, sequenced in a study of beta chain features in type 1 diabetes. Expressed TCRB transcripts were sequenced because the entire RNA isolate underwent reverse transcription. Only in-frame clones appear in the TCRdb table, and some are missing; sequencing was by immunoSEQ multiplex PCR. The sample shows about half a million clones, around 10% of them seen only once. Sequenced sample: naive CD4+ T cells from blood. Every receptor here comes from a woman aged 18-29 years in good health.

The chain has TRBV18 and TRBJ2-7, with D perhaps matching TRBD1 (5 bases). The V end lost 3 bases, the J end lost 5 bases, and 11 bases lay between the germline ends. The CDR3 consists of 13 residues. Germline V lookup: CDR1 KGHSH, CDR2 LQKENI. CDR3: CASSPVLTDEQYF. CDR3 in DNA: TGTGCCAGCTCACCTGTCTTGACAGACGAGCAGTACTTC.

This sequence joins TRBV29-1 and TRBJ2-3, with D perhaps matching TRBD1 (6 bases). V lost 5 bases, J lost 6 bases, and 18 bases lay in between. CDR1 is SQVTM and CDR2 is ANQGSEA in the germline V gene. The CDR3 totals 14 residues. As DNA, the CDR3 is TGCAGCGTTTCTCGGACAAGGGGGATGGATACGCAGTATTTT. It is translated as CSVSRTRGMDTQYF.

This clone was observed a few times. The chain employs TRBV25-1 and TRBJ2-7; 7 positions agree with TRBD2. This CDR3 has 15 residues. The ends lost 10 bases at V and 1 base at J; junction bases unmatched: 13. Per the germline V gene, CDR1 is MGHDK and CDR2 is SYGVNS. CDR3 in DNA: TGTGCCAAGAGGGCGGGAGATACTAGGTCCTACGAGCAGTACTTC. It specifies CAKRAGDTRSYEQYF.

This clone was counted between two and nine times. The rearrangement joins TRBV2 to TRBJ1-4, with a possible D match to TRBD1 (5 bases). From germline, CDR1 is SNHLY and CDR2 FYNNEI. This CDR3 is built from 13 residues. Trimming took 6 bases from V and 8 from J, leaving 13 bases between them. Here the CDR3 reads CASRQAAREKLFF. In DNA form, the CDR3 reads TGTGCCAGCAGACAGGCCGCTAGGGAAAAACTGTTTTTT.

The table lists this clone with a few counts. This sequence joins TRBV27 and TRBJ2-2; D gene ambiguous. CDR3 length: 14 amino acids. Deletions cut 5 bases from V and 2 bases from J, with 9 bases between. The germline V gene has CDR1 MNHEY and CDR2 SMNVEV (reference sequence). The CDR3 reads CASSIRPNTGELFF. The CDR3 DNA is TGTGCCAGCAGTATCCGACCCAACACCGGGGAGCTGTTTTTT.

Points on this clone: Other DNA sequences within the sample encode an identical CDR3. This chain links TRBV29-1 with TRBJ1-4; possibly TRBD1 for D (5 bases). Germline values: CDR1 SQVTM, CDR2 ANQGSEA. V was pared by 7 bases and J by 5 bases, with 11 bases between. The CDR3 sequence is 12 residues long. CDR3 region: CSARGRNEKLFF. For the CDR3, the DNA is TGCAGCGCACGGGGCCGAAATGAAAAACTGTTTTTT. Using reference TRBV29-1 and TRBJ1-4 for the parts outside the CDR3, the full variable domain is SAVISQKPSRDICQRGTSLTIQCQVDSQVTMMFWYRQQPGQSLTLIATANQGSEATYESGFVIDKFPISRPNLTFSTLTVSNMSPEDSSIYLCSARGRNEKLFFGSGTQLSVL.

This clone was detected only a few times. V and J are TRBV29-1 and TRBJ1-2, with 8 nucleotides matching TRBD1. The CDR3 spans 14 residues. The J segment lost 4 bases and the V segment lost 6 bases, leaving 10 bases of the junction unmatched. CDR1 is SQVTM and CDR2 is ANQGSEA in the germline V gene. CDR3 nucleotide sequence: TGCAGCGTAGTAATCGGACAGGGAGGCTATGGCTACACCTTC. Residues: CSVVIGQGGYGYTF. Full variable domain (remainder filled in from reference TRBV29-1 and TRBJ1-2): SAVISQKPSRDICQRGTSLTIQCQVDSQVTMMFWYRQQPGQSLTLIATANQGSEATYESGFVIDKFPISRPNLTFSTLTVSNMSPEDSSIYLCSVVIGQGGYGYTFGSGTRLTVV.

Worth noting for this clone: Other DNA sequences from this sample encode an identical CDR3 as well. The chain uses TRBV9 and TRBJ2-1, with TRBD2 as a possible D gene (6 bases). V was clipped by 0 bases and J by 2 bases, with 9 bases between them. Germline loops: CDR1 SGDLS, CDR2 YYNGEE. The CDR3 spans 15 residues. In DNA form, the CDR3 reads TGTGCCAGCAGCGTAGGTGCGGGGACCTACAATGAGCAGTTCTTC. It translates to CASSVGAGTYNEQFF.

This clone occurred a few times. The chain has TRBV7-2 and TRBJ2-5, with D possibly matching TRBD2 (6 bases). The J call may be incorrect, as the DNA end agrees better with TRBJ2-7. This CDR3 contains 14 residues. CDR1 and CDR2 from the germline V gene are SGHTA and FQGNSA. The chain's CDR3 is CASSLYGSSYEQYF. As DNA, the CDR3 is TGTGCCAGCAGCTTATACGGGAGCTCCTACGAGCAGTACTTC.

This clone was detected a few times. The V and J genes are TRBV23-1 and TRBJ2-7; 8 bases map to TRBD1. TRBV23-1 is an ORF, with its function uncertain. CDR3 length equals 14 residues. V gave up 7 bases and J gave up 5 bases; unmatched junction bases: 10. CDR3 amino acids: CASTRMTGVHEQYV. CDR3 sequence (DNA): TGCGCCAGCACCCGCATGACAGGGGTTCACGAGCAGTACGTC.

The V gene is TRBV2, the J gene TRBJ1-5; D not certain. The CDR3 sequence is 13 residues long. Trimming stripped 10 bases from V and 2 bases from J, with 12 bases between. Germline CDR1 is SNHLY and CDR2 is FYNNEI. CDR3 sequence reads: CAIQMGGNQPQHF. The CDR3 bases are TGTGCCATACAGATGGGTGGCAATCAGCCCCAGCATTTT.

The chain's CDR3 is CASREYRDTEQYF. The CDR3, as DNA: TGTGCCAGCAGGGAATACAGGGACACGGAGCAGTACTTC. The genes are TRBV2 and TRBJ2-7; the D gene is possibly TRBD1 (6 bases). The V end lost 6 bases, the J end lost 7 bases, and 16 bases lay between the germline ends. Germline V gene lookup returns CDR1 SNHLY and CDR2 FYNNEI. The CDR3 has 13 amino acids.

This clone was detected a few times. The chain has TRBV7-9 and TRBJ2-1, with a tentative D call TRBD1 (5 bases). The CDR3 extends over 12 amino acids. The germline V and J ends were trimmed by 3 bases and 7 bases, with 7 bases remaining between them. CDR1 SEHNR and CDR2 FQNEAQ come from the germline V gene (reference sequence). CDR3 region: CASSLQGNEQFF. The DNA of the CDR3 is TGTGCCAGCAGCTTGCAGGGAAATGAGCAGTTCTTC.

A few counts support this clone. The V call is TRBV6-1, the J call TRBJ2-3, with a possible D match to TRBD1 (5 bases). This CDR3 contains 15 residues. Trimming cost V 11 bases and J 4 bases, with 22 bases left between them. Germline V gene data show CDR1 as MNHNS and CDR2 as SASEGT. CDR3 nucleotides: TGTGCCGGTAACTTGGACATATGGGCATCAGATACGCAGTATTTT. Translation: CAGNLDIWASDTQYF.

This clone was seen repeatedly, ten times or more. The V and J genes are TRBV9 and TRBJ2-1, with D uncertain. The germline V and J ends were trimmed by 2 bases and 9 bases, with 9 bases remaining between them. CDR3 length: 12 residues. Germline V gene sequence: CDR1 SGDLS, CDR2 YYNGEE. The CDR3 nucleotides read TGTGCCAGCAGCGTCGCGATGGGTGAGCAGTTCTTC. Encoded protein: CASSVAMGEQFF. The entire variable domain, with the rest obtained from reference TRBV9 and TRBJ2-1, is as follows: DSGVTQTPKHLITATGQRVTLRCSPRSGDLSVYWYQQSLDQGLQFLIQYYNGEERAKGNILERFSAQQFPDLHSELNLSSLELGDSALYFCASSVAMGEQFFGPGTRLTVL.

V gene TRBV7-9 combines with J gene TRBJ2-1; D tentatively fits TRBD1 or TRBD2 (6 bases each). V lost 5 bases to trimming and J lost 0 bases, with 14 bases between them. Germline assignment: CDR1 SEHNR and CDR2 FQNEAQ (reference sequence). The CDR3 sequence is 16 residues long. The CDR3 DNA sequence: TGTGCCAGCAGCCCGAGGGGGGAGAGCTCCTACAATGAGCAGTTCTTC. Translated: CASSPRGESSYNEQFF. Combining the CDR3 with reference TRBV7-9 and TRBJ2-1 gives the whole variable domain DTGVSQNPRHKITKRGQNVTFRCDPISEHNRLYWYRQTLGQGPEFLTYFQNEAQLEKSRLLSDRFSAERPKGSFSTLEIQRTEQGDSAMYLCASSPRGESSYNEQFFGPGTRLTVL.

The V gene is TRBV6-6, the J gene TRBJ2-3; TRBD1 matches at 9 bases. With 2 bases clipped from V and 2 bases from J, the junction kept 5 bases outside the gene matches. Germline loops: CDR1 MNHNY, CDR2 SVGAGI (reference sequence). The CDR3 consists of 16 residues. In nucleotides, the CDR3 is TGTGCCAGCAGTTACAGACAGGGGGTAGTCACAGATACGCAGTATTTT. Its translation: CASSYRQGVVTDTQYF.